Following are 24 T cell receptor beta chains from one sample sequenced in a study of beta chain features in type 1 diabetes. The authors reverse transcribed all of the isolated RNA, so sequencing captured expressed TCRB transcripts. Method: immunoSEQ multiplex PCR; TCRdb's copy keeps in-frame clones and lacks some. The repertoire consists of roughly 500,000 clones, with 30% occurring once and the leading ten covering 0.05% to 0.065%. The sequenced material came from naive CD4+ T cells from blood. These receptors all stem from a man aged 18 to 29 in good health.

This clone was recorded only once. The chain joins TRBV18 to TRBJ2-7; tentative D call: TRBD1 (6 bases). From germline, CDR1 is KGHSH and CDR2 LQKENI. This CDR3 comprises 14 residues. The V and J ends lost 3 bases and 3 bases respectively, with 12 bases between them. This chain's CDR3 is CASSPLGQIYEQYF. CDR3 coding DNA: TGTGCCAGCTCACCTCTAGGACAGATCTACGAGCAGTACTTC.

This CDR3 is CASSQGTDHGETQYF. CDR3 in DNA: TGTGCCAGCAGCCAAGGGACCGACCACGGAGAGACCCAGTACTTC. The chain joins TRBV7-9 to TRBJ2-5, with D possibly being TRBD1 or TRBD2 (5 bases each). CDR1 and CDR2 from the germline V gene are SEHNR and FQNEAQ (reference sequence). V was cut by 5 bases and J by 4 bases, with 17 bases left in between. The CDR3 is 15 residues long.

This clone was counted only a few times. CDR3 nucleotide sequence: TGTGCCAGCAGCTTAAGCCAGGGGTGGACTGAAGCTTTCTTT. Translating it yields CASSLSQGWTEAFF. The rearrangement uses TRBV7-9 and TRBJ1-1; D is perhaps TRBD1 (6 bases). CDR3 size: 14 residues. Germline V gene sequence: CDR1 SEHNR, CDR2 FQNEAQ (reference sequence). Trimming shortened V by 2 bases and J by 5 bases, and 12 bases separated the two germline ends.

There are a few counts of this clone. Other DNA sequences in this specimen translate into the identical CDR3. The genes are TRBV30 and TRBJ2-3, with a weak D call TRBD1 (5 bases). Deletions cut 5 bases from V and 3 bases from J, with 12 bases between. The germline V gene has CDR1 GTSNPN and CDR2 SVGIG (reference sequence). This CDR3 has 13 residues. CDR3 sequence reads: CAWSVRTTDTQYF. The DNA for the CDR3 is TGTGCCTGGTCGGTCCGGACAACAGATACGCAGTATTTT.

This clone was picked up a small number of times. The chain recombines TRBV7-9 with TRBJ2-3, with D hard to call. The CDR3 length is 12 residues. CDR1 and CDR2 from the germline V gene are SEHNR and FQNEAQ (reference sequence). V was cut by 5 bases and J by 4 bases, with 7 bases left in between. The chain's CDR3 is CASSRVADTQYF. In DNA form, the CDR3 reads TGTGCCAGCAGCCGGGTGGCAGATACGCAGTATTTT.

V usage is TRBV11-2 and J usage is TRBJ2-6, with D maybe TRBD2 (5 bases). Germline V gene data show CDR1 as SGHAT and CDR2 as FQNNGV. The length of the CDR3 is 19 residues. Trimming took off 2 bases at V and 0 bases at J, with 17 bases between the two ends. CDR3 DNA sequence: TGTGCCAGCAGCTTAAGGCCCCGGGAATCCGCCTCTGGGGCCAACGTCCTGACTTTC. Translation gives CASSLRPRESASGANVLTF.

This clone was seen a handful of times. This chain links TRBV30 with TRBJ2-7; 7 bases line up with TRBD2. The V gene end was trimmed by 7 bases and the J gene end by 6 bases; junction bases not matched to a gene: 12. The CDR3 is 13 residues long. CDR1 is GTSNPN, CDR2 SVGIG, per germline (reference sequence). The CDR3 sequence is CASKPRREAEQYF. CDR3 coding DNA: TGTGCCTCGAAACCTCGACGGGAGGCCGAGCAGTACTTC.

This clone was observed a few times. In the same sample, other DNA sequences code for this CDR3. The chain links TRBV29-1 to TRBJ1-3, with D possibly being TRBD1 (5 bases). Germline V gene sequence: CDR1 SQVTM, CDR2 ANQGSEA. The CDR3 loop spans 14 amino acids. Trimming removed 0 bases at V and 0 bases at J, with 6 bases between. CDR3: CSVEEGGSGNTIYF. The CDR3 DNA sequence: TGCAGCGTTGAAGAGGGGGGCTCTGGAAACACCATATATTTT. The full variable domain, in which reference TRBV29-1 and TRBJ1-3 provide the parts outside the CDR3, is SAVISQKPSRDICQRGTSLTIQCQVDSQVTMMFWYRQQPGQSLTLIATANQGSEATYESGFVIDKFPISRPNLTFSTLTVSNMSPEDSSIYLCSVEEGGSGNTIYFGEGSWLTVV.

This clone was recorded a few times. The V call is TRBV29-1, the J call TRBJ2-7; TRBD2 agrees at 9 bases. Germline V CDR1 and CDR2: SQVTM, ANQGSEA. The CDR3 is made up of 12 amino acids. Germline trimming cut 4 bases from V and 7 bases from J; bases unmatched to any gene: 5. CDR3 amino acids: CSVGGLASEQYF. In nucleotides, the CDR3 is TGCAGCGTTGGGGGACTAGCTTCGGAGCAGTACTTC.

This clone has a single count. The rearrangement uses TRBV15 and TRBJ2-1; D is ambiguous. Germline lookup yields CDR1 LNHNV and CDR2 YYDKDF (reference sequence). Trimming stripped 0 bases from V and 7 bases from J, with 7 bases between. The CDR3 sequence is 13 residues long. Written as DNA, the CDR3 is TGTGCCACCAGCAGAGATGCAAGGAATGAGCAGTTCTTC. It is translated as CATSRDARNEQFF.

This clone has a single count. The rearrangement joins TRBV7-6 to TRBJ2-3, with 9 bases fitting TRBD2. The CDR3 sequence is 15 residues long. V lost 1 base to trimming and J lost 5 bases; unmatched junction nucleotides: 4. The germline V gene encodes CDR1 SGHVS and CDR2 FNYEAQ. CDR3 loop: CASSLGLAGRDTQYF. As DNA, the CDR3 is TGTGCCAGCAGCTTAGGGCTAGCGGGAAGAGATACGCAGTATTTT.

This clone was counted a few times. The chain uses TRBV10-3 and TRBJ2-7, with D possibly matching TRBD1 (6 bases). V was cut by 11 bases and J by 4 bases, with 9 bases left in between. CDR1 and CDR2 (germline): ENHRY, SYGVKD. The CDR3 covers 10 residues. The CDR3 coding sequence is TGTGCCGCCGGACAGTACGAGCAGTACTTC. Translating it yields CAAGQYEQYF.

This clone was observed a handful of times. The chain carries TRBV27 and TRBJ2-2; TRBD2 matches 7 bases. Germline values: CDR1 MNHEY, CDR2 SMNVEV (reference sequence). The junction had 6 bases not matched to a gene; V was cut back by 6 bases and J by 2 bases. The CDR3 spans 15 residues. The CDR3 loop is CASSRPSGNTGELFF. CDR3 nucleotide sequence: TGTGCCAGCAGCAGGCCTAGCGGAAACACCGGGGAGCTGTTTTTT.

The genes are TRBV5-1 and TRBJ2-5; TRBD1 aligns across 7 bases. Germline V gives CDR1 SGHRS, CDR2 YFSETQ. J was trimmed by 0 bases and V by 4 bases; bases with no gene match: 0. This CDR3 region has 13 residues. DNA of the CDR3: TGCGCCAGCAGCCAGGGGGACCAAGAGACCCAGTACTTC. Its protein product is CASSQGDQETQYF.

The chain combines TRBV4-1 with TRBJ2-7; 8 bases match TRBD2. With V trimmed by 5 bases and J by 6 bases, 9 bases remained unmatched. The CDR3 length is 14 residues. CDR1 and CDR2 (germline): MGHRA, YSYEKL. This CDR3 is CASSTGLESVEQYF. The CDR3 nucleotides read TGCGCCAGCAGCACGGGACTAGAATCAGTCGAGCAGTACTTC.

The chain carries TRBV4-2 and TRBJ2-4; TRBD2 aligns across 7 bases. The germline V gene has CDR1 LGHNA and CDR2 YNFKEQ. V shed 0 bases and J 6 bases; nucleotides not matched to a gene: 8. This CDR3 contains 16 residues. In DNA, the CDR3 is TGTGCCAGCAGCCAAGATGGGAGGGAAGGACCAAACATTCAGTACTTC. The encoded protein is CASSQDGREGPNIQYF.

This clone was seen a few times. This chain joins TRBV2 and TRBJ2-3, with D uncertain. Between the trimmed V and J ends, which lost 4 bases and 5 bases, there was a span of 7 bases. Germline V gives CDR1 SNHLY, CDR2 FYNNEI. This CDR3 is 12 amino acids long. The CDR3: CASSGSGDTQYF. The CDR3 bases are TGTGCCAGCAGTGGATCGGGAGATACGCAGTATTTT. Combining the CDR3 with reference TRBV2 and TRBJ2-3 gives the whole variable domain EPEVTQTPSHQVTQMGQEVILRCVPISNHLYFYWYRQILGQKVEFLVSFYNNEISEKSEIFDDQFSVERPDGSNFTLKIRSTKLEDSAMYFCASSGSGDTQYFGPGTRLTVL.

V gene TRBV9 combines with J gene TRBJ2-7; D remains unclear. CDR3 length: 14 amino acids. Trimming took 0 bases from V and 1 from J, leaving 8 bases between them. The germline V gene encodes CDR1 SGDLS and CDR2 YYNGEE. Here the CDR3 reads CASSVVSNSYEQYF. CDR3 in DNA: TGTGCCAGCAGCGTAGTTTCCAATTCCTACGAGCAGTACTTC.

This chain joins TRBV7-9 and TRBJ2-2; 10 bases map to TRBD2. CDR3 length equals 17 residues. CDR1 is SEHNR, CDR2 FQNEAQ, per germline (reference sequence). Unmatched junction bases numbered 6, after V lost 1 base and J lost 4 bases. The CDR3 nucleotides read TGTGCCAGCAGCTTAGTTACTAGCGGGATCGGCACCGGGGAGCTGTTTTTT. Residues: CASSLVTSGIGTGELFF.

The chain has TRBV7-2 and TRBJ2-1; TRBD2 agrees at 8 bases. V was clipped by 4 bases and J by 6 bases; unmatched bases: 5. Germline V gene sequence: CDR1 SGHTA, CDR2 FQGNSA. The CDR3 covers 14 residues. The CDR3 reads CASSSGLGGNEQFF. The DNA of the CDR3 is TGTGCCAGCAGCTCGGGACTAGGGGGCAATGAGCAGTTCTTC.

The table lists this clone with a few counts. V is TRBV25-1 and J is TRBJ2-7; D gene uncertain. The germline V gene encodes CDR1 MGHDK and CDR2 SYGVNS. V lost 2 bases and J 5 bases, leaving 13 bases between the germline ends. There are 14 residues in the CDR3. The DNA for the CDR3 is TGTGCCAGCAGTGAAGAATCCGGACGTCACGAGCAGTACTTC. It translates to CASSEESGRHEQYF.

The chain joins TRBV29-1 to TRBJ2-7, with 8 bases lining up with TRBD1. The CDR3 is made up of 14 amino acids. Germline V gives CDR1 SQVTM, CDR2 ANQGSEA. The trim removed 2 bases at V and 2 bases at J, leaving 5 bases unmatched. The CDR3 region is CSVEIGQGPYEQYF. CDR3 DNA sequence: TGCAGCGTTGAAATCGGACAGGGCCCCTACGAGCAGTACTTC.

The sample holds a few counts of this clone. The chain links TRBV4-2 to TRBJ2-7; D call uncertain. The CDR3 totals 14 residues. Trimming took off 8 bases at V and 7 bases at J, with 21 bases between the two ends. CDR1 and CDR2 from the germline V gene are LGHNA and YNFKEQ. Written as DNA, the CDR3 is TGTGCCAGCGGCTACCCCGGTGGGCATTCGGAGCAGTACTTC. Residues: CASGYPGGHSEQYF.

This clone was recorded a few times. This chain connects TRBV28 to TRBJ2-7; tentative D call: TRBD1 (6 bases). V lost 5 bases to trimming and J lost 7 bases, with 6 bases between them. There are 10 residues in the CDR3. Looked up from germline, CDR1 is MDHEN and CDR2 is SYDVKM. Written as DNA, the CDR3 is TGTGCCAGCAGTCAGGGGGAGCAGTACTTC. Translation gives CASSQGEQYF.